This T cell receptor beta chain was sequenced for a study of neurological immune-mediated disorders (dated by TCRdb to between 2018 and 2020). For the study in its entirety: Using UMI-based sequencing, the study compared peripheral blood TCR-beta repertoires from patients with HTLV-I-associated myelopathy (HAM/TSP), patients with multiple sclerosis, and healthy controls. The roughly 110 TCR-beta libraries covered PBMC samples along with longitudinal samples, technical triplicates, and paired sorted CD4+ and CD8+ T-cell subsets. Of the 65 to 70 subjects in the cohort, about 14 were HAM/TSP patients, 34 were multiple sclerosis patients, and about 20 were healthy controls.

For the sorted-subset TCR libraries, the starting material was about 1 million sorted CD4+ or CD8+ T cells. Peripheral blood was subjected to Ficoll-Hypaque density gradient centrifugation to isolate PBMCs, which were then cryopreserved in liquid nitrogen. Paired sorted CD4+ and CD8+ subsets came from healthy controls, HAM/TSP patients and MS patients. The full study reports these points: The highest TCR clonal expansion was observed in HAM/TSP patients, whereas the lowest was observed in MS patients, even when compared with healthy controls. Across subjects, expanded clones never shared an identical CDR3 amino acid sequence, which suggests that the TCR-beta repertoires in every group were private.

CDR1 and CDR2, per the germline V gene (reference sequence), are LGHDT and YNNKEL. From the cysteine through the phenylalanine, the CDR3 covers 13 amino acids. Solely the CDR3 DNA is kept, with 39 bases framed from the first base. V is pruned by 3 bases and J by 7 bases, leaving 2 bases of the junction without a gene match. cDNA synthesis used template-switch 5'RACE with a primer carrying a 10-nucleotide random unique molecular identifier tagging each TCR transcript. Every sequencing run yielded over 160 million TCR-beta sequences covering 15-18 subjects. Total RNA was extracted with the RNeasy kit. Using the KAPA Real-time Library Amplification kit, TCR-beta VDJ regions were amplified with primers for the TCR constant region and the 5'RACE anchor. Sample indexes and Illumina adaptors were added in a first PCR, and a second PCR then increased library yield. After Ampure bead purification, the roughly 650 bp TCR product was size-selected on a 2% E-gel SizeSelection system. Library quality was checked on a Bioanalyzer, concentration was measured with Qubit, and libraries were quantified with the Kapa Library Quantification kit before pooling. Libraries were sequenced paired-end 2 x 150 bp on an Illumina HiSeq 2500. To increase sequence diversity, roughly 23-30% phiX was spiked into each library pool. The study's processing was this. The UMI-based MiGEC pipeline processed quality-filtered reads and removed over 75% of raw TCR sequences during error correction. VDJ genes were aligned to IMGT germline references, and clonotypes were defined by unique CDR3 amino acid sequence plus V-J genes. VDJtools evaluated clonal expansion, Shannon diversity and CDR3 relatedness (CalcPairwiseDistances, ClusterSamples); CLCbio workbench built phylogenetic trees. Expanded clones were defined as having at least 8 unique UMIs, based on coefficient-of-variation modelling across technical triplicates. TCRdb took the public reads, trimmed them with fastp at Q25, ran MiXCR for clone calling and kept in-frame beta chains. For every CDR3 protein sequence, its rows merge into one entry that carries the most common genes and DNA. In this record, the V and J calls reflect TCRdb's handling and not the investigators' own analysis. Across this sample there are around 44,000 distinct CDR3 sequences, with approximately 15% seen only once. The ten largest clones capture 3% to 4.5% of the sample.

There are many counts of this clonotype. Its antigen is still unknown. There are no base qualities to consult, and no much larger clone falls within one base. The sequencing sample was made of CD4+ T cells from blood. The V and J segments used are TRBV3-1 and TRBJ2-1; 8 junctional bases match TRBD1. This TCR came from a woman in her fifties or sixties with HTLV-1-associated myelopathy (HAM/TSP). The CDR3: CASSQRTGNEQFF. The nucleotides read TGTGCCAGCAGCCAGAGGACAGGGAATGAGCAGTTCTTC.